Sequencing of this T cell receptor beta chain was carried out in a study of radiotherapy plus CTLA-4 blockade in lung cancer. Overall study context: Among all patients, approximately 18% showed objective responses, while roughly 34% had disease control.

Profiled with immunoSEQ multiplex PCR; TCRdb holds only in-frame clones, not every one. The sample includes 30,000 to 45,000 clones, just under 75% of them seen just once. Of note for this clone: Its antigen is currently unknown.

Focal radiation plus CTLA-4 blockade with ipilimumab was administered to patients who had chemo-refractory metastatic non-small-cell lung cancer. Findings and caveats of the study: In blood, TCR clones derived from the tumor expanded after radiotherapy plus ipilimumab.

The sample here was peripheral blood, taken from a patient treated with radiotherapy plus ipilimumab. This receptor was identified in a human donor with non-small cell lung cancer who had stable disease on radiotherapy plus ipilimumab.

The CDR3 protein is CASSLSPGRPVLTGELFF. CDR3 coding DNA: TGCGCCAGCAGCCTATCCCCCGGGAGACCCGTCCTCACCGGGGAGCTGTTTTTT. V gene TRBV4-1 combines with J gene TRBJ2-2; a weak D match, TRBD2 (6 bases). Trimming stripped 4 bases from V and 4 bases from J, with 22 bases between. This CDR3 is 18 amino acids long. CDR1 is MGHRA and CDR2 is YSYEKL in the germline V gene.